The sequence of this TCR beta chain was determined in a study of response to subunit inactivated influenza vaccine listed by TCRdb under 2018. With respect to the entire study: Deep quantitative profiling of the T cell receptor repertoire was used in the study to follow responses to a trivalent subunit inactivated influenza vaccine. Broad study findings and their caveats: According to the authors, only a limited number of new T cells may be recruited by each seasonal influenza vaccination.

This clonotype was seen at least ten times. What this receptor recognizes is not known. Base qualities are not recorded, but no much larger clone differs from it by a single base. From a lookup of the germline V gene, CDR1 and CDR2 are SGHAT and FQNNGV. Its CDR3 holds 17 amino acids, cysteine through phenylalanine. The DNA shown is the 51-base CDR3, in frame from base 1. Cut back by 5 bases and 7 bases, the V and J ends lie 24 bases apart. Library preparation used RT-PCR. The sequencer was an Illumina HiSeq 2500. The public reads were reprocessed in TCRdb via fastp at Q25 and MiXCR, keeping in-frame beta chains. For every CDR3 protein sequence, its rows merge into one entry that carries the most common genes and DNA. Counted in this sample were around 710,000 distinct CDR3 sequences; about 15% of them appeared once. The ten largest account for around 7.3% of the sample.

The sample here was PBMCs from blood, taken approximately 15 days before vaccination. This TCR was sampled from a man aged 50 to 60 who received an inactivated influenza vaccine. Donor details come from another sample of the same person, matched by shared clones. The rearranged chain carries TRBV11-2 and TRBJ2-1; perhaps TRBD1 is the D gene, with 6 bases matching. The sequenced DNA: TGTGCCAGCAGCCCCGGCCCGAACAGGGTTTCGAGTAATGAGCAGTTCTTC. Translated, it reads CASSPGPNRVSSNEQFF.